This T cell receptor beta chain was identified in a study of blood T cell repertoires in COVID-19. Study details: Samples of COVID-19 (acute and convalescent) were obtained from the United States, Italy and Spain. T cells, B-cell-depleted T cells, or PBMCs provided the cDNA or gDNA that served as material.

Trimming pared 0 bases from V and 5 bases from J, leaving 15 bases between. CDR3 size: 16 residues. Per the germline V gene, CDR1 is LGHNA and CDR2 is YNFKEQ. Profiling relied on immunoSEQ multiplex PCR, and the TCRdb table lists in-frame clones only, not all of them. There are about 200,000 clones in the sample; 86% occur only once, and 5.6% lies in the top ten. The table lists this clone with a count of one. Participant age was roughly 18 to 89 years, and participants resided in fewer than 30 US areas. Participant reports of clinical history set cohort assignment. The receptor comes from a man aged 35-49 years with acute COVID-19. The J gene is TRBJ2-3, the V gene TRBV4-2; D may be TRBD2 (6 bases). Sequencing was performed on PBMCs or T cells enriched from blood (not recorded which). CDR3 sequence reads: CASSQEWRGGGDTQYF. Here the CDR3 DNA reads TGTGCCAGCAGCCAAGAATGGCGGGGAGGCGGAGATACGCAGTATTTT.